A selection of T cell receptor beta chains follows, all from one sample in a study of OX40 agonist ivuxolimab in advanced cancers. TCRdb's table, derived via immunoSEQ multiplex PCR, lists solely in-frame clones and lacks some. The sample carries about 72,000 clones, about 90% recorded once. The input for sequencing was CD4+ or CD8+ T cells sorted from blood, taken in a trial of the OX40 agonist ivuxolimab. These receptor sequences come from an adult with an advanced solid tumor such as melanoma, head and neck, liver or kidney cancer. Both conserved end residues are part of each CDR3. A D gene is named only where the DNA matches it firmly. Some rows have no size entry. The others give once, few or many, or a class for an expanded clone.

v_gene: TRBV18
abundance: once
d_gene: NA
j_gene: TRBJ1-1
CDR3nt: TGTGCCAGCTCACCTCAGGAGGACGGGGGCCCCACTGAAGCTTTCTTT
CDR3aa: CASSPQEDGGPTEAFF

v_gene: TRBV30
abundance: NA
d_gene: NA
j_gene: TRBJ2-7
CDR3nt: TGTGCCTGGGGCTCATCATGGCCCCTTCCCTTCGAGCAGTACTTC
CDR3aa: CAWGSSWPLPFEQYF

v_gene: TRBV6-5
abundance: NA
d_gene: TRBD2
j_gene: TRBJ2-3
CDR3nt: TGTGCCAGCCGGAGCGGGGGCACAGATACGCAGTATTTT
CDR3aa: CASRSGGTDTQYF

v_gene: TRBV6-6
abundance: NA
d_gene: NA
j_gene: TRBJ2-3
CDR3nt: TGTGCCAGCAGTTATAGGGACTCCACAGATACGCAGTATTTT
CDR3aa: CASSYRDSTDTQYF

v_gene: TRBV4-1
abundance: NA
d_gene: TRBD2
j_gene: TRBJ2-3
CDR3nt: TGCGCCAGCAGCCAAGATTCGGCGGGAGGGCCGGATACGCAGTATTTT
CDR3aa: CASSQDSAGGPDTQYF

v_gene: TRBV5-1
abundance: few
d_gene: NA
j_gene: TRBJ2-5
CDR3nt: TGCGCCAGCAGCAGGGGGGTCCAAGAGACCCAGTACTTC
CDR3aa: CASSRGVQETQYF

v_gene: TRBV28
abundance: NA
d_gene: TRBD2
j_gene: TRBJ2-7
CDR3nt: TGTGCCAGCACCCAAATAGCGGGAGTAAAGTACGAGCAGTACTTC
CDR3aa: CASTQIAGVKYEQYF

v_gene: TRBV7-3
abundance: NA
d_gene: NA
j_gene: TRBJ1-1
CDR3nt: TGTGCCAGCAGCTTAGGAGGGGACACTGAAGCTTTCTTT
CDR3aa: CASSLGGDTEAFF

v_gene: TRBV30
abundance: NA
d_gene: NA
j_gene: TRBJ2-2
CDR3nt: TGTGCCTGGGGGAGACAAGCCGGGGAGCTGTTTTTT
CDR3aa: CAWGRQAGELFF

v_gene: TRBV28
abundance: NA
d_gene: TRBD1
j_gene: TRBJ1-5
CDR3nt: TGTGCCAGCAGGACGGGGACAGGGGGTAGCAATCAGCCCCAGCATTTT
CDR3aa: CASRTGTGGSNQPQHF